A selection of T cell receptor beta chains follows, all from one sample in a study of response to subunit inactivated influenza vaccine. Using its own MiXCR run on the RT-PCR reads, TCRdb lists one record per CDR3 protein. The sample yields fewer than 550,000 distinct CDR3 sequences, 25% seen once. The sequencing used CD4+ T cells sorted from PBMCs, collected more than 4 days after vaccination. The receptors were sampled from a man aged 45-65 years who received an inactivated influenza vaccine. Both conserved end residues are part of each CDR3. A D gene is named only where the DNA matches it firmly. The size of a clone is reported for some rows only, either as once, few or many, or as a class for expanded clones.

abundance,v_gene,j_gene,d_gene,len,CDR3nt,CDR3aa
-,TRBV6-2/TRBV6-3,TRBJ2-1,TRBD1,17,TGTGCCAGCAGTCCCTTTATCAGGACAGGGAGCTACAATGAGCAGTTCTTC,CASSPFIRTGSYNEQFF
-,TRBV5-1,TRBJ2-3,-,14,TGCGCCAGCAGCTTGAATGGAATCACAGATACGCAGTATTTT,CASSLNGITDTQYF
-,TRBV5-1,TRBJ2-6,TRBD2,17,TGCGCCAGCCAGGGACTAGCGGGTATCTCTGGGGCCAACGTCCTGACTTTC,CASQGLAGISGANVLTF
-,TRBV11-2,TRBJ1-1,-,15,TGTGCCAGCAGCTTAGAGCTTTCTGGGAACACTGAAGCTTTCTTT,CASSLELSGNTEAFF
-,TRBV20-1,TRBJ2-7,TRBD2,14,TGCAGTGCTAGAGTGAGCGGGAGGGCTAGGGAGCAGTACTTC,CSARVSGRAREQYF
-,TRBV6-5,TRBJ1-2,-,15,TGTGCCAGCAGTTACTCGATGCAGGGAGTCGGCGGCTACACCTTC,CASSYSMQGVGGYTF
once,TRBV20-1,TRBJ2-3,TRBD2,17,TGCAGTGCTAGACCTCCCGGACTAGCGGACTTCACAGATACGCAGTATTTT,CSARPPGLADFTDTQYF
few,TRBV28,TRBJ1-2,-,14,TGTGCCAGCAGGCTGGTGGGACCTAACTATGGCTACACCTTC,CASRLVGPNYGYTF
many,TRBV6-2/TRBV6-3,TRBJ2-7,-,13,TGTGCCAGCAGTTGGGCAGCATCCTACGAGCAGTACTTC,CASSWAASYEQYF
-,TRBV4-2,TRBJ2-1,-,15,TGTGCCAGCAGCCAAGGTGGTCCCGGTGACAATGAGCAGTTCTTC,CASSQGGPGDNEQFF
-,TRBV29-1,TRBJ2-3,TRBD1,13,TGCAGCGTCGGGACAGGGGACACAGATACGCAGTATTTT,CSVGTGDTDTQYF
few,TRBV20-1,TRBJ2-1,TRBD2,15,TGCAGTGCTAGACCTCTAGCGGGAGCCTACAATGAGCAGTTCTTC,CSARPLAGAYNEQFF
-,TRBV12-3/TRBV12-4,TRBJ2-7,-,17,TGTGCCAGCAGTTTAAGCCCCCTTCCTACAGGTAGCTACGAGCAGTACTTC,CASSLSPLPTGSYEQYF
few,TRBV27,TRBJ2-7,-,14,TGTGCCAGCAGTTCTTCCGTCAAGACCTACGAGCAGTACTTC,CASSSSVKTYEQYF
-,TRBV5-5,TRBJ2-3,-,16,TGTGCCAGCAGCTCTCTTCCCGGGAGTAGCACAGATACGCAGTATTTT,CASSSLPGSSTDTQYF
-,TRBV10-2,TRBJ2-3,-,19,TGCGCCAGCAGTGAGGAGGATGGGTGGTCCCTCAAGACCACAGATACGCAGTATTTT,CASSEEDGWSLKTTDTQYF
-,TRBV5-1,TRBJ2-3,-,15,TGCGCCAGCAGCTTGCTAGCGACTAGCACAGATACGCAGTATTTT,CASSLLATSTDTQYF
few,TRBV4-1,TRBJ2-3,TRBD1,16,TGCGCCAGCAGCCAAGATCTAACAGGGGGCCCAGATACGCAGTATTTT,CASSQDLTGGPDTQYF
once,TRBV12-3/TRBV12-4,TRBJ1-1,TRBD1,14,TGTGCCAGCAGCCAAACAGGGGCCGAGGGTGAAGCTTTCTTT,CASSQTGAEGEAFF
few,TRBV6-2/TRBV6-3,TRBJ2-1,-,17,TGTGCCAGCAGTTCAATTAGAGGGCTGGGCCCGGGGAATGAGCAGTTCTTC,CASSSIRGLGPGNEQFF
many,TRBV20-1,TRBJ1-1,TRBD1,15,TGCAGTGCTAGCCGGGACAGGGGGTGGAACACTGAAGCTTTCTTT,CSASRDRGWNTEAFF
-,TRBV28,TRBJ2-3,TRBD1,17,TGTGCCAGCAGTTTCTCATCCGGGACAGGGGCACGAGATACGCAGTATTTT,CASSFSSGTGARDTQYF
few,TRBV5-4,TRBJ2-1,-,18,TGTGCCAGCAGCACAGGGGGTAGCGGGGTGGTGGCCTACAATGAGCAGTTCTTC,CASSTGGSGVVAYNEQFF
-,TRBV6-5,TRBJ2-2,TRBD1,15,TGTGCCAGCAGTTATGGGACAGGGGGCTTCGGGGAGCTGTTTTTT,CASSYGTGGFGELFF
-,TRBV5-6,TRBJ2-1,-,16,TGTGCCAGCAGCTTGGTCGGCAGGGGAGACTACAATGAGCAGTTCTTC,CASSLVGRGDYNEQFF
-,TRBV12-3/TRBV12-4,TRBJ1-4,-,13,TGTGCCAGCAGTTCCCTGGCAGGGGAAAAACTGTTTTTT,CASSSLAGEKLFF
-,TRBV20-1,TRBJ1-1,-,13,TGCAGTGCTTGGTGGCAGCCCAACACTGAAGCTTTCTTT,CSAWWQPNTEAFF
-,TRBV6-5,TRBJ2-7,-,13,TGTGCCAGCAGTTACCCCCAGGCTAACGAGCAGTACTTC,CASSYPQANEQYF
-,TRBV20-1,TRBJ2-1,-,14,TGCAGTGCGAGACGTGGGAGCTCCTACAATGAGCAGTTCTTC,CSARRGSSYNEQFF
-,TRBV6-2/TRBV6-3,TRBJ1-1,-,14,TGTGCCAGCTGGAGCGGACAGATCAACACTGAAGCTTTCTTT,CASWSGQINTEAFF
few,TRBV12-3/TRBV12-4,TRBJ2-2,TRBD1,16,TGTGCCAGCAGTCTCAGACAGGGGACTAACACCGGGGAGCTGTTTTTT,CASSLRQGTNTGELFF
few,TRBV5-4,TRBJ2-7,TRBD2,16,TGTGCCAGCAGCTTGGGAAGGGGCGGGAGCTCCTACGAGCAGTACTTC,CASSLGRGGSSYEQYF
-,TRBV3-1,TRBJ2-1,-,11,TGTGCCAGCAGCCAATATATTGAGCAGTTCTTC,CASSQYIEQFF
few,TRBV15,TRBJ2-7,-,15,TGTGCCACCAGCAGAGATAATATTGGAGCCTACGAGCAGTACTTC,CATSRDNIGAYEQYF
-,TRBV18,TRBJ2-5,-,15,TGTGCCAGCTCACCACGACAGGGAGGGGGCGAGACCCAGTACTTC,CASSPRQGGGETQYF
once,TRBV29-1,TRBJ2-1,TRBD2,16,TGCAGCGTTGAAGGGGGAGGGCCTTTAACCTACAATGAGCAGTTCTTC,CSVEGGGPLTYNEQFF
few,TRBV10-3,TRBJ2-3,-,14,TGTGCCATCAGGAGGGCGGGGAGCACAGATACGCAGTATTTT,CAIRRAGSTDTQYF
-,TRBV20-1,TRBJ2-1,TRBD1,15,TGCAGTGCTCAGGACAGGGGCGGCTCCTACAATGAGCAGTTCTTC,CSAQDRGGSYNEQFF
many,TRBV29-1,TRBJ2-3,TRBD2,13,TGCAGCGTCGCGGGGGGAATTTCAGATACGCAGTATTTT,CSVAGGISDTQYF
many,TRBV7-6,TRBJ2-2,-,16,TGTGCCAGCAGCCCCGAAGGACGGGGGAACACCGGGGAGCTGTTTTTT,CASSPEGRGNTGELFF
-,TRBV29-1,TRBJ2-3,TRBD2,12,TGCAGTATTCAGCGGGGAACAGATACGCAGTATTTT,CSIQRGTDTQYF
-,TRBV12-3/TRBV12-4,TRBJ2-7,TRBD2,14,TGTGCCAGCAGTCTACTAGCGGCAGACTACGAGCAGTACTTC,CASSLLAADYEQYF
-,TRBV15,TRBJ2-2,TRBD1,15,TGTGCCACCAGCACCGGGACAGGACCCACCGGGGAGCTGTTTTTT,CATSTGTGPTGELFF
-,TRBV7-2,TRBJ2-6,-,14,TGTGCCAGCAGCTTATCTCTGGGGGCCAACGTCCTGACTTTC,CASSLSLGANVLTF
-,TRBV20-1,TRBJ2-7,-,15,TGCAGTGCTAGAAGGACCTCGGAGGGGGTATACGAGCAGTACTTC,CSARRTSEGVYEQYF
-,TRBV12-3/TRBV12-4,TRBJ1-1,TRBD1,14,TGTGCCAGCAACCCGGGACAGGGAATAGTTGAAGCTTTCTTT,CASNPGQGIVEAFF
many,TRBV12-3/TRBV12-4,TRBJ1-1,-,13,TGTGCCAGCAGTTTAACGGGGGACACTGAAGCTTTCTTT,CASSLTGDTEAFF
few,TRBV9,TRBJ2-2,-,13,TGTGCCAGCAGCGAACAACAGTCCGGGGAGCTGTTTTTT,CASSEQQSGELFF
few,TRBV7-9,TRBJ2-7,-,12,TGTGCCAGCAGCTTAGCGCAGTCTGTGCAGTACTTC,CASSLAQSVQYF
few,TRBV7-2,TRBJ2-5,TRBD2,14,TGTGCCAGCAGCCGACTAGCGGGGGGAAAGACCCAGTACTTC,CASSRLAGGKTQYF
-,TRBV5-1,TRBJ2-7,TRBD1,16,TGCGCCAGCAGCCGCGAAACCGGGACAGGGGTCTACGAGCAGTACTTC,CASSRETGTGVYEQYF
-,TRBV7-9,TRBJ1-2,-,16,TGTGCCAGCAGCTTTACCGGTTGGGACGGACCTTATGGCTACACCTTC,CASSFTGWDGPYGYTF
-,TRBV20-1,TRBJ2-7,-,14,TGCAGTGCTAAGCCGCACGGGCCACTTTACGAGCAGTACTTC,CSAKPHGPLYEQYF
-,TRBV6-5,TRBJ1-5,-,15,TGTGCCAGCAGTTCCCCGCAGGGTAAAGATCAGCCCCAGCATTTT,CASSSPQGKDQPQHF
-,TRBV29-1,TRBJ2-3,-,13,TGCAGCGTTGGTGGGGCGGTCACAGATACGCAGTATTTT,CSVGGAVTDTQYF
-,TRBV15,TRBJ2-7,TRBD1,16,TGTGCCACCAGCAGGGAACCGGACAGGGGGCAGAACGAGCAGTACTTC,CATSREPDRGQNEQYF
-,TRBV10-3,TRBJ2-7,-,15,TGTGCCATCAGTGAGTCCGTACAGGGTGGCTACGAGCAGTACTTC,CAISESVQGGYEQYF
-,TRBV5-1,TRBJ2-7,TRBD2,14,TGCGCCAGCAGGACTAGCGGGGGGGAGTACGAGCAGTACTTC,CASRTSGGEYEQYF